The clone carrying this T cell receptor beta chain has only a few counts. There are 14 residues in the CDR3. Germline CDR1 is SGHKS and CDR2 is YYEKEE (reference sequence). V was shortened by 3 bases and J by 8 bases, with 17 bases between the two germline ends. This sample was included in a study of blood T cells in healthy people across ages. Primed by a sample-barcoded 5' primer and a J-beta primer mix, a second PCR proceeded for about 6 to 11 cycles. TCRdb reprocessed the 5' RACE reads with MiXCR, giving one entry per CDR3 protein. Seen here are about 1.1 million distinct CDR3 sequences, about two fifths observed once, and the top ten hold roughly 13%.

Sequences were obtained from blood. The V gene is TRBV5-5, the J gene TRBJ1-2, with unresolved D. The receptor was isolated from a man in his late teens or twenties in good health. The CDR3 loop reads CASSSQAGFSGYTF. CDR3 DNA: TGTGCCAGCAGCTCCCAGGCGGGTTTTTCGGGCTACACCTTC.